This passage covers 19 T cell receptor beta chains from one sample sequenced in a study of blood T cell repertoires in COVID-19. Clones were sequenced by immunoSEQ multiplex PCR, and TCRdb holds only the in-frame ones, with some missing. The repertoire has around 250,000 clones, roughly 88% of them found once; the top ten carry 10% to 13%. Sequenced material: peripheral blood. These receptors came from a woman between 70 and 85 years old with COVID-19, enrolled during active disease.

The chain employs TRBV5-1 and TRBJ2-3, with D uncertain. The ends were cut back, 5 bases at V and 5 bases at J, with 12 bases in the middle. Germline CDR1 and CDR2: SGHRS and YFSETQ. The CDR3 loop spans 13 amino acids. The CDR3 spells CASSSSARDTQYF. The CDR3 nucleotides are TGCGCCAGCAGTTCCAGCGCCCGAGATACGCAGTATTTT.

This clone was detected once. The chain has TRBV25-1 and TRBJ1-2, with 9 bases identical to TRBD1. The CDR3 loop spans 14 amino acids. V was clipped by 5 bases and J by 7 bases; unmatched bases: 8. Germline CDR1 reads MGHDK; CDR2 reads SYGVNS. DNA for the CDR3: TGTGCCAGCAGTCTCGGGACAGGGAACAGTGGCTACACCTTC. It translates to CASSLGTGNSGYTF.

This clone was recorded once. CDR3: CASSETDNTEAFF. DNA for the CDR3: TGTGCCAGCAGTGAAACAGATAACACTGAAGCTTTCTTT. The chain combines TRBV6-1 with TRBJ1-1; D unresolved. The CDR3 length is 13 residues. V was shortened by 2 bases and J by 2 bases, with 6 bases between the two germline ends. Germline CDR1 and CDR2: MNHNS and SASEGT.

The CDR3 spells CASSRGGPRYNEQFF. The CDR3 DNA follows: TGTGCCAGCAGCCGGGGGGGGCCAAGGTACAATGAGCAGTTCTTC. The chain joins TRBV5-4 to TRBJ2-1; 8 positions agree with TRBD2. The CDR3 is 15 residues long. Germline trimming cut 4 bases from V and 4 bases from J; bases unmatched to any gene: 7. Germline V gene data show CDR1 as SGHNT and CDR2 as YYREEE (reference sequence).

This clone occurred once. The chain employs TRBV3-1 (or the pseudogene TRBV3-2) and TRBJ2-1, with D unresolved. Germline CDR1 is LGHDT and CDR2 is YNNKEL (reference sequence). Trimming removed 0 bases from V and 9 bases from J, with 6 bases in between. CDR3 size: 12 residues. This CDR3 reads CASSQDRAEQFF. The CDR3 nucleotides read TGTGCCAGCAGCCAAGATCGCGCTGAGCAGTTCTTC.

This clone was observed a handful of times. The chain recombines TRBV6-5 with TRBJ1-4; 7 nucleotides match TRBD1. The germline CDR1 and CDR2 sequences are MNHEY and SVGAGI. Trimming cost V 2 bases and J 5 bases; bases outside gene matches: 2. This CDR3 is built from 14 residues. CDR3 residues: CASSYGTVNEKLFF. CDR3 DNA: TGTGCCAGCAGTTACGGGACAGTCAATGAAAAACTGTTTTTT.

The table lists this clone with a few counts. The V gene is TRBV18, the J gene TRBJ1-1, with TRBD1 identical over 7 bases. Per the germline V gene, CDR1 is KGHSH and CDR2 is LQKENI. CDR3 length: 13 amino acids. J lost 6 bases, V lost 4 bases, and 5 bases had no gene match. CDR3 loop: CASSRDSGAEAFF. The CDR3 DNA follows: TGTGCCAGCTCACGGGACAGTGGCGCTGAAGCTTTCTTT.

This clone was detected only a few times. CDR3 DNA sequence: TGTGCCAGCAGCGCGGGACAGGGTGAATACTCTGGAAACACCATATATTTT. Its protein product is CASSAGQGEYSGNTIYF. The chain employs TRBV9 and TRBJ1-3, with 9 bases that match TRBD1. CDR1 is SGDLS, CDR2 YYNGEE, per germline. The length of the CDR3 is 17 residues. J was trimmed by 0 bases and V by 3 bases; bases with no gene match: 7.

This clone has a handful of counts. V is TRBV7-2 and J is TRBJ1-2; D is possibly TRBD1 (5 bases). The V end lost 2 bases, the J end lost 6 bases, and 10 bases lay between the germline ends. This CDR3 comprises 13 residues. Per the germline V gene, CDR1 is SGHTA and CDR2 is FQGNSA. The CDR3: CASSLTAGNGYTF. Written as DNA, the CDR3 is TGTGCCAGCAGCTTAACGGCAGGGAATGGCTACACCTTC.

This clone was detected only once. The V call is TRBV10-3, the J call TRBJ1-1, with 8 bases lining up with TRBD1. This CDR3 contains 15 residues. V dropped 11 bases and J dropped 1; count of bases not matched to a gene: 12. Germline V CDR1 and CDR2: ENHRY, SYGVKD. CDR3 bases: TGTGCCTCACGGGACAGGCTCCCTAGGAACACTGAAGCTTTCTTT. Translated: CASRDRLPRNTEAFF.

The chain links TRBV7-8 to TRBJ2-1, with TRBD1 as a possible D gene (6 bases). Per the germline V gene, CDR1 is SGHVS and CDR2 is FQNEAQ. This CDR3 comprises 15 residues. Deletions cut 5 bases from V and 6 bases from J, with 17 bases between. CDR3: CASSAGSGVINEQFF. CDR3 in DNA: TGTGCCAGCAGCGCCGGATCAGGGGTCATCAATGAGCAGTTCTTC.

J is TRBJ2-7 and V is TRBV3-1 (or the pseudogene TRBV3-2); 7 positions match TRBD1. The CDR3 has 12 residues. In germline, CDR1 is LGHDT, CDR2 YNNKEL (reference sequence). With 5 bases clipped from V and 7 bases from J, the junction kept 5 bases outside the gene matches. CDR3 loop: CASSWGQREQYF. The CDR3 DNA sequence: TGTGCCAGCAGCTGGGGACAGCGAGAGCAGTACTTC.

The V call is TRBV19, the J call TRBJ2-2; D gene unclear. CDR3 length equals 14 residues. Trimming pared 10 bases from V and 0 bases from J, leaving 12 bases between. Germline V CDR1 and CDR2: LNHDA, SQIVND (reference sequence). Written as DNA, the CDR3 is TGTGCCACCCCCCGTACATCGAACACCGGGGAGCTGTTTTTT. Residues: CATPRTSNTGELFF.

The rearrangement uses TRBV10-3 and TRBJ1-1, with TRBD1 as a possible D gene (5 bases). V lost 3 bases and J lost 1, with 15 bases in between. The CDR3 sequence is 16 residues long. Per germline, CDR1 ENHRY and CDR2 SYGVKD. CDR3 amino acids: CAISDLSGAPNTEAFF. Here the CDR3 DNA reads TGTGCCATCAGTGATCTAAGTGGGGCCCCGAACACTGAAGCTTTCTTT.

The chain is built from TRBV13 and TRBJ2-5; 8 bases are a match to TRBD1. Germline trimming cut 2 bases from V and 5 bases from J; bases unmatched to any gene: 10. This CDR3 contains 16 residues. The germline V gene has CDR1 PRHDT and CDR2 FYEKMQ (reference sequence). The CDR3 is CASSLHRTGLTETQYF. Here the CDR3 DNA reads TGTGCCAGCAGCTTACACCGGACAGGGTTAACGGAGACCCAGTACTTC.

The V call is TRBV9, the J call TRBJ2-3; TRBD2 agrees at 11 bases. The CDR3 consists of 16 residues. Germline values: CDR1 SGDLS, CDR2 YYNGEE. J was trimmed by 5 bases and V by 4 bases; bases with no gene match: 9. This CDR3 is CASSTKLAGALDTQYF. The CDR3, as DNA: TGTGCCAGCAGCACCAAACTAGCGGGAGCTCTAGATACGCAGTATTTT. Using reference TRBV9 and TRBJ2-3 for the parts outside the CDR3, the full variable domain is DSGVTQTPKHLITATGQRVTLRCSPRSGDLSVYWYQQSLDQGLQFLIQYYNGEERAKGNILERFSAQQFPDLHSELNLSSLELGDSALYFCASSTKLAGALDTQYFGPGTRLTVL.

The J gene is TRBJ1-6, the V gene TRBV18; 9 bases match TRBD1. Unmatched junction bases numbered 0, after V lost 4 bases and J lost 5 bases. The CDR3 is 14 amino acids. Germline CDR1 is KGHSH and CDR2 is LQKENI. CDR3 sequence: CASSRDRDNSPLHF. Written as DNA, the CDR3 is TGTGCCAGCTCACGGGACAGGGATAATTCACCCCTCCACTTT.

In this sample, this clone turned up once. The chain links TRBV10-3 to TRBJ2-2, with 11 bases aligning to TRBD1. The J segment lost 3 bases and the V segment lost 6 bases, leaving 3 bases of the junction unmatched. This CDR3 is 15 amino acids long. CDR1 is ENHRY, CDR2 SYGVKD, per germline. The CDR3 loop reads CAISGQGADTGELFF. The CDR3 nucleotides are TGTGCCATCAGCGGACAGGGGGCTGACACCGGGGAGCTGTTTTTT.

This chain connects TRBV6-5 to TRBJ1-1, with TRBD1 as a possible D gene (5 bases). The CDR3 extends over 14 amino acids. The V end lost 6 bases, the J end lost 3 bases, and 14 bases lay between the germline ends. The V gene's germline CDR1 is MNHEY and CDR2 SVGAGI. The CDR3, as DNA: TGTGCCAGCAGAGAGGGGAGGAAAGACACTGAAGCTTTCTTT. This codes for CASREGRKDTEAFF.